The following is a T cell receptor beta chain sequence with its context. Its antigen is currently unknown. This sample was included in a study of OX40 agonist ivuxolimab in advanced cancers. Study overall: Among those enrolled, mean age was about 63 years (range about 23 to 90) and 70% to 85% were male.

Study results and caveats: More expanded clones were seen, on average, in CD8+ T cells than in CD4+.

It was autoimmune disease history or systemic immunosuppression that excluded patients. Profiling relied on immunoSEQ multiplex PCR, and the TCRdb table lists in-frame clones only, not all of them. Here the sample spans 55,000 to 70,000 clones, 70% to 90% being singletons. The CDR3 loop spans 15 amino acids. In germline, CDR1 is SGHTA, CDR2 FQGNSA. Trimming cost V 8 bases and J 4 bases; bases outside gene matches: 8. The sample here was CD4+ or CD8+ T cells sorted from blood, taken in a trial of the OX40 agonist ivuxolimab. The V and J genes are TRBV7-2 and TRBJ2-2, with 9 bases identical to TRBD1. This TCR derives from an adult with an advanced solid tumor such as melanoma, head and neck, liver or kidney cancer. The CDR3 DNA reads TGTGCCAGCTCCCGGACAGGGGCCGGCACCGGGGAGCTGTTTTTT. Its protein product is CASSRTGAGTGELFF.